This TCR beta chain originates from a study of blood T cells in healthy people across ages. The study, taken as a whole, reports: Diversity figures derived from one million T cells were judged to underestimate the true value.

The V and J ends lost 0 bases and 4 bases respectively, with 15 bases between them. The germline gives CDR1 LGHNA, CDR2 YSLEER. The CDR3 extends over 16 amino acids. This clonotype was counted only a few times. What it binds is unknown. Next came a second PCR, run for about 7 to 12 cycles, which used a sample-barcoded 5' primer along with a J-beta primer mix. No fewer than 2.5 million CDR3-containing paired-end reads came from each sample. TCRdb itself ran the 5' RACE reads through MiXCR, one entry per CDR3 protein. This sample has about 1,500,000 distinct CDR3 sequences; 25% to 30% occur once, and the top ten carry 7.7%.

The TCR was taken from a woman aged 30 to 39 in good health. J is TRBJ1-2 and V is TRBV4-3; TRBD1 is a possible D gene (6 bases). Sequencing was performed on blood. The CDR3 spells CASSQDRGGGVYGYTF. In nucleotides, the CDR3 is TGCGCCAGCAGCCAAGATCGCGGAGGGGGGGTCTATGGCTACACCTTC.